This T cell receptor beta chain was captured by sequencing in a study of T cell responses to AZD1222 COVID-19 vaccine. In germline, CDR1 is SGHRS, CDR2 YFSETQ. CDR3 length: 15 amino acids. V lost 0 bases and J lost 9, with 13 bases in between. Study-level findings and limits: Two AZD1222 doses significantly raised spike-specific TCR breadth and depth over controls. Repertoire samples came only from after the peak T cell response. It was only a handful of AZD1222 recipients who were seropositive at baseline.

This clone was detected a few times. Its specificity is unknown. Sequenced by immunoSEQ multiplex PCR; TCRdb stores in-frame clones only, minus some. The data hold about 150,000 clones, with more than 85% observed a single time. The clonotype comes from an adult in good health. The chain couples TRBV5-1 to TRBJ1-6, with D possibly being TRBD1 (5 bases). Sample: peripheral blood, taken on day 0 of AZD1222 vaccination. CDR3 bases: TGCGCCAGCAGCTTGGTACGGGATGGGGGTTCACCCCTCCACTTT. Its protein is CASSLVRDGGSPLHF.